This T cell receptor (beta chain) is drawn from a study of post-analysis software for immune sequencing data. As for the study in general: Disease trajectories encompassed relapsing-remitting, secondary progressive and progressive-relapsing multiple sclerosis. Findings and caveats of the study: In multiple sclerosis, normalized Chao1 diversity was significantly below that of controls. Four to six TRBV segments were more frequent in patients than controls; TRBV5-6, TRBV5-1 and TRBV20-1 belonged to this group. F-measure co-clustering was strong for batch-matched samples.

Researchers reported that TCR beta cDNA libraries carried unique molecular identifiers. The source material, about 0.9 to 10 million T cells, gave rise to roughly 0.5 million cDNA molecules. TCRdb fed the PCR reads into MiXCR, producing one record per CDR3 protein. There are over 700,000 distinct CDR3 sequences in the sample; less than 35% occur only once, and approximately 0.55% lies in the top ten. CDR1 MDHEN and CDR2 SYDVKM come from the germline V gene. The ends were cut back, 1 base at V and 6 bases at J, with 11 bases in the middle. The CDR3 runs to 14 residues. Turning to this clonotype: The antigen remains unidentified.

The origin of this receptor is a girl between 5 and 17 years old with multiple sclerosis. This chain links TRBV28 with TRBJ2-3, with D perhaps matching TRBD2 (6 bases). Sequenced: blood. CDR3 sequence reads: CASSLSVLADTQYF. The DNA for the CDR3 is TGTGCCAGCAGTTTATCGGTCCTAGCGGATACGCAGTATTTT.